The source of this T cell receptor beta chain is a study of vaccination effects on CD4 cells after COVID-19. The ViraFEST assay expanded antigen-specific CD4+ T cells with viral peptide pools before sequencing. Culture proceeded for roughly ten days, and CD4+ T cells were then isolated. Each person got two doses of an mRNA SARS-CoV-2 vaccine, BNT162b2 or mRNA-1273. Regarding this clone: Its antigen is not known.

CDR1 DFQATT and CDR2 SNEGSKA come from the germline V gene (reference sequence). The CDR3 contains 11 residues. The V gene lost 5 bases and the J gene lost 5 bases, with 9 bases spanning the gap. The table came from immunoSEQ multiplex PCR; TCRdb's copy has only in-frame clones and leaves some out. The data hold around 81,000 clones, with roughly 80% observed a single time. This sample comprised CD4+ T cells from PBMCs cultured with HCoV-OC43 spike peptides, obtained after COVID-19 vaccination. The subset here: HCoV-OC43 spike overlapping peptide pool stimulation. The chain is built from TRBV20-1 and TRBJ1-1, with D possibly matching TRBD1 (6 bases). The receptor comes from a human donor who received a COVID-19 vaccine. CDR3 DNA sequence: TGCAGTGCTTTGAGGGGGACTGAAGCTTTCTTT. Its translation: CSALRGTEAFF.